What follows are 17 T cell receptor beta chains derived from one specimen sequenced in a study of beta chain features in type 1 diabetes. Study-wide results and caveats: TCRB CDR3 length was moderately but significantly reduced in all four CD4+ subsets of Type 1 diabetes patients.

Since all of the isolated RNA was reverse transcribed, expressed TCRB transcripts were what got sequenced. TCRdb's copy holds only in-frame clones and misses some; the assay was immunoSEQ multiplex PCR. Among some 640,000 clones listed, about 14% were seen once. These receptors' targets are unknown. The sample consisted of naive CD4+ T cells from blood. These receptors all come from a man younger than 35 with type 1 diabetes.

The rearrangement joins TRBV27 to TRBJ1-2; 8 bases are shared with TRBD1. The V gene end was trimmed by 5 bases and the J gene end by 6 bases; junction bases not matched to a gene: 5. The CDR3 extends over 13 amino acids. Germline loops: CDR1 MNHEY, CDR2 SMNVEV (reference sequence). The CDR3 is CASSRQGKDGYTF. The CDR3 DNA follows: TGTGCCAGCAGTCGACAGGGGAAAGATGGCTACACCTTC.

This clone has a handful of counts. The rearrangement joins TRBV4-1 to TRBJ2-1; TRBD2 matches at 12 bases. V shed 4 bases, J shed 4 bases, and the junction held 5 bases outside the gene matches. The CDR3 extends over 16 amino acids. Germline V gene data show CDR1 as MGHRA and CDR2 as YSYEKL. CDR3 sequence (DNA): TGCGCCAGCAGCCCTCTAGCGGGAGGGGCGTACAATGAGCAGTTCTTC. Its translation is CASSPLAGGAYNEQFF.

The chain is built from TRBV5-4 and TRBJ2-1, with D possibly matching TRBD2 (7 bases). CDR3 length: 15 amino acids. Trimming took off 7 bases at V and 8 bases at J, with 22 bases between the two ends. Germline-derived CDR1 and CDR2 are SGHNT and YYREEE (reference sequence). The CDR3 reads CASALRGAGKDEQFF. The CDR3 coding sequence is TGTGCCAGCGCACTACGGGGGGCGGGAAAAGATGAGCAGTTCTTC.

This chain links TRBV19 with TRBJ2-1; 12 bases are shared with TRBD2. Germline assignment: CDR1 LNHDA and CDR2 SQIVND (reference sequence). V trimming: 3 bases; J trimming: 6 bases; junction bases outside the gene matches: 3. The CDR3 has 15 amino acids. The CDR3 region is CASSIGTSGSNEQFF. For the CDR3, the DNA is TGTGCCAGTAGTATCGGGACTAGCGGGTCCAATGAGCAGTTCTTC.

About this clone: In the same sample, other DNA sequences code for this CDR3. This rearrangement joins TRBV28 to TRBJ2-2; no definite D call. Germline lookup yields CDR1 MDHEN and CDR2 SYDVKM. The germline V and J ends were trimmed by 6 bases and 2 bases, with 7 bases remaining between them. The CDR3 consists of 13 residues. The CDR3 is CASSSLNTGELFF. The CDR3 bases are TGTGCCAGCAGCTCACTCAACACCGGGGAGCTGTTTTTT.

This clone was seen a few times. This chain uses TRBV30 with TRBJ1-1; the D is unclear. V gave up 5 bases and J gave up 1 base, with 11 bases separating them. CDR1 and CDR2 from the germline V gene are GTSNPN and SVGIG (reference sequence). The CDR3 has 13 amino acids. The CDR3 loop is CAWQGPENTEAFF. The CDR3, as DNA: TGTGCCTGGCAAGGCCCAGAGAACACTGAAGCTTTCTTT.

This clone was observed a handful of times. J is TRBJ1-3 and V is TRBV15; D is uncertain. This CDR3 is 12 amino acids long. Looked up from germline, CDR1 is LNHNV and CDR2 is YYDKDF (reference sequence). The V end lost 4 bases, the J end lost 7 bases, and 8 bases lay between the germline ends. The DNA of the CDR3 is TGTGCCACCAGCATAACGGGTAACACCATATATTTT. As protein: CATSITGNTIYF. The variable domain in full, with the rest retrieved from reference TRBV15 and TRBJ1-3, is DAMVIQNPRYQVTQFGKPVTLSCSQTLNHNVMYWYQQKSSQAPKLLFHYYDKDFNNEADTPDNFQSRRPNTSFCFLDIRSPGLGDTAMYLCATSITGNTIYFGEGSWLTVV.

J is TRBJ2-7 and V is TRBV5-4, with D uncertain. Germline-derived CDR1 and CDR2 are SGHNT and YYREEE (reference sequence). The V and J ends lost 1 base and 0 bases respectively, with 11 bases between them. The CDR3 has 15 residues. The CDR3 reads CASSLNTPSSYEQYF. CDR3 sequence (DNA): TGTGCCAGCAGCTTGAATACCCCGAGCTCCTACGAGCAGTACTTC.

Here the CDR3 DNA reads TGTGCCAGCAGCCGTTACTCCTACGAGCAGTACTTC. Translating it yields CASSRYSYEQYF. The chain is built from TRBV28 and TRBJ2-7; no clear D gene. With 6 bases removed from V and 0 bases from J, the gap between germline ends came to 6 bases. The germline V gene has CDR1 MDHEN and CDR2 SYDVKM. The CDR3 runs 12 residues.

This chain joins TRBV7-2 and TRBJ2-1; 13 bases fit TRBD2. Germline assignment: CDR1 SGHTA and CDR2 FQGNSA. The CDR3 is 16 residues long. The V and J ends lost 0 bases and 9 bases, in that order; junction bases with no gene match: 5. The DNA for the CDR3 is TGTGCCAGCAGCTTAGCGATGGGACTAGCGGGGAGTGAGCAGTTCTTC. This gives the protein CASSLAMGLAGSEQFF.

This clone occurred a few times. The rearrangement uses TRBV30 and TRBJ2-7; 7 nucleotides match TRBD1. CDR1 is GTSNPN, CDR2 SVGIG, per germline (reference sequence). Trimming took 2 bases from V and 11 from J; bases not matched to a gene: 6. The CDR3 is 11 residues long. This CDR3 is CAWSSGQVKYF. CDR3 coding DNA: TGTGCCTGGAGTTCAGGACAGGTAAAGTACTTC. Supplemented by reference TRBV30 and TRBJ2-7, the full variable domain reads SQTIHQWPATLVQPVGSPLSLECTVEGTSNPNLYWYRQAAGRGLQLLFYSVGIGQISSEVPQNLSASRPQDRQFILSSKKLLLSDSGFYLCAWSSGQVKYFGPGTRLTVT.

In its sample, this clone was seen a few times. V gene TRBV30 combines with J gene TRBJ1-2; D uncertain. Germline V CDR1 and CDR2: GTSNPN, SVGIG (reference sequence). This CDR3 contains 13 residues. V was clipped by 4 bases and J by 8 bases, with 17 bases between them. CDR3 region: CAWIPLPVEGYTF. The CDR3 nucleotides are TGTGCCTGGATTCCGCTCCCGGTGGAAGGCTACACCTTC.

This clone has just a few counts. V usage is TRBV25-1 and J usage is TRBJ1-2; D is possibly TRBD1 (5 bases). Trimming stripped 2 bases from V and 6 bases from J, with 13 bases between. From germline, CDR1 is MGHDK and CDR2 SYGVNS. The CDR3 covers 14 residues. The CDR3 reads CASSERGARDGYTF. CDR3 bases: TGTGCCAGCAGTGAAAGAGGGGCGAGAGATGGCTACACCTTC.

This clone has more than one count but fewer than ten. The V call is TRBV10-3, the J call TRBJ1-5; no clear D gene. V lost 3 bases, J lost 0 bases, and 6 bases lay in between. Germline-derived CDR1 and CDR2 are ENHRY and SYGVKD. The CDR3 runs 14 residues. The chain's CDR3 is CAISEEVSNQPQHF. For the CDR3, the DNA is TGTGCCATCAGTGAAGAAGTTAGCAATCAGCCCCAGCATTTT.

The chain is built from TRBV6-5 and TRBJ2-2; possible D gene TRBD2, 6 bases. This CDR3 region has 16 residues. V dropped 0 bases and J dropped 1 base, with 9 bases sitting between them. The V gene's germline CDR1 is MNHEY and CDR2 SVGAGI. This CDR3 is CASSYSSAGNTGELFF. The CDR3 nucleotides are TGTGCCAGCAGTTACTCATCAGCGGGGAACACCGGGGAGCTGTTTTTT.

There are a few counts of this clone. This chain links TRBV4-1 with TRBJ2-7, with D perhaps matching TRBD1 or TRBD2 (5 bases each). The CDR3 spans 14 residues. V gave up 4 bases and J gave up 3 bases, with 13 bases separating them. Germline V gene sequence: CDR1 MGHRA, CDR2 YSYEKL. CDR3 in DNA: TGCGCCAGCAGCCTTGGGACCTATAACTACGAGCAGTACTTC. Its protein product is CASSLGTYNYEQYF.

This clone was seen more than once but under ten times. This chain connects TRBV4-1 to TRBJ1-5, with D possibly TRBD1 on 6 matching bases. CDR1 is MGHRA, CDR2 YSYEKL, per germline. V was pared by 0 bases and J by 6 bases, with 15 bases between. There are 16 residues in the CDR3. CDR3: CASSQEGGGQGQPQHF. As DNA, the CDR3 is TGCGCCAGCAGCCAAGAAGGCGGGGGGCAAGGTCAGCCCCAGCATTTT.